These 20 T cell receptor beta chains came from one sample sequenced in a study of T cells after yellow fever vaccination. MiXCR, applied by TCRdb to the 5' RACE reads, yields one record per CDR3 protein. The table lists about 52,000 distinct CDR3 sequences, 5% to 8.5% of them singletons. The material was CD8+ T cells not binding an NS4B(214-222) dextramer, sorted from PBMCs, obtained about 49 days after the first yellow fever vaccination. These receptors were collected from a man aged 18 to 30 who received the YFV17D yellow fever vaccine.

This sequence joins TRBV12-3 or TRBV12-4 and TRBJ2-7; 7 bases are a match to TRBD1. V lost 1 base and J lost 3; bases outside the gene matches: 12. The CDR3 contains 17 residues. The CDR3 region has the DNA TGTGCCAGCAGTTTAGACAGCCGAAGGGGGCATATCTACGAGCAGTACGTC. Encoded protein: CASSLDSRRGHIYEQYV.

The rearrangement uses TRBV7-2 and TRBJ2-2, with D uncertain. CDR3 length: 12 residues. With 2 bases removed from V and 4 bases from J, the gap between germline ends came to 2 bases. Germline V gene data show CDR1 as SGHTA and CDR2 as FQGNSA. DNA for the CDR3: TGTGCCAGCAGCTTAATCACCGGGGAGCTGTTTTTT. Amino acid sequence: CASSLITGELFF. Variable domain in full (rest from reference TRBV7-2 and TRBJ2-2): GAGVSQSPSNKVTEKGKDVELRCDPISGHTALYWYRQSLGQGLEFLIYFQGNSAPDKSGLPSDRFSAERTGGSVSTLTIQRTQQEDSAVYLCASSLITGELFFGEGSRLTVL.

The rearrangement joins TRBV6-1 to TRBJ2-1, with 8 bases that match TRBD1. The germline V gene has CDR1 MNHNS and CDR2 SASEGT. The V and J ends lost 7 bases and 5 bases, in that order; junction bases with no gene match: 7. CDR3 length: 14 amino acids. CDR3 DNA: TGTGCCAGCACCCTGCAGGGGGCAGACAATGAGCAGTTCTTC. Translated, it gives CASTLQGADNEQFF.

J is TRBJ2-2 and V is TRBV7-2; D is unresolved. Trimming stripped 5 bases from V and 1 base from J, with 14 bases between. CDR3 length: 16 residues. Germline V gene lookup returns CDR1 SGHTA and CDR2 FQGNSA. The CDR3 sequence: CASSPSDRLNTGELFF. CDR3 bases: TGTGCCAGCAGCCCGTCGGACCGGCTGAACACCGGGGAGCTGTTTTTT.

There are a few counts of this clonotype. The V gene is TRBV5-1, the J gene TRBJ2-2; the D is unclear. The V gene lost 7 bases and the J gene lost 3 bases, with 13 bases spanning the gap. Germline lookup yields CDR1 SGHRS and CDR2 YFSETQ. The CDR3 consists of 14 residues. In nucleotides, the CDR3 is TGCGCCAGCTCCGCTGACCGATACACCGGGGAGCTGTTTTTT. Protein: CASSADRYTGELFF.

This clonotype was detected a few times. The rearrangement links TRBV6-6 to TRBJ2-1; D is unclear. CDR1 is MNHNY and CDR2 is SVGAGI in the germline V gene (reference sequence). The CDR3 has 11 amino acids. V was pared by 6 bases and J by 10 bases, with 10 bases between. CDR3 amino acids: CASSTAIEQFF. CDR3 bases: TGTGCCAGCAGCACTGCCATCGAGCAGTTCTTC.

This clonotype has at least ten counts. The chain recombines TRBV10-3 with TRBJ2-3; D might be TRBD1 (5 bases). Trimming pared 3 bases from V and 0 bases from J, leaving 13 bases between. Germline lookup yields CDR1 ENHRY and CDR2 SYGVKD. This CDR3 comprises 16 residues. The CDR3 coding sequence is TGTGCCATCAGTGACCACAGGAGATCTAGCACAGATACGCAGTATTTT. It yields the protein CAISDHRRSSTDTQYF.

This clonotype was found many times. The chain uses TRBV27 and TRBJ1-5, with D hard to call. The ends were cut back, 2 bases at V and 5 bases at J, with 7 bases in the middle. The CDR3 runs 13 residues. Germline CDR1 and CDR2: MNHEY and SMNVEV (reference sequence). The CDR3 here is CASSLNSYQPQHF. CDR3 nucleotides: TGTGCCAGCAGTTTAAACAGTTATCAGCCCCAGCATTTT.

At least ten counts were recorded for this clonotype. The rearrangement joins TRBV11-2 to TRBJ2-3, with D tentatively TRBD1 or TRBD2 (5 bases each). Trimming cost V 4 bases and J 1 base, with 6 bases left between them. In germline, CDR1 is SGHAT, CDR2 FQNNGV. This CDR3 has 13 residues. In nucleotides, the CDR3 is TGTGCCAGCAGCTCGGGACGCACAGATACGCAGTATTTT. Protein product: CASSSGRTDTQYF.

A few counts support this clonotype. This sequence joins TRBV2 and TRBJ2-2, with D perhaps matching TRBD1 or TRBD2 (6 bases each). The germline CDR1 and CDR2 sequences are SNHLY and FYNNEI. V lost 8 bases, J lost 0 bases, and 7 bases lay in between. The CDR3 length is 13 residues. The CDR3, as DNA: TGTGCCAGCGGGGGGCCGAACACCGGGGAGCTGTTTTTT. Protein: CASGGPNTGELFF.

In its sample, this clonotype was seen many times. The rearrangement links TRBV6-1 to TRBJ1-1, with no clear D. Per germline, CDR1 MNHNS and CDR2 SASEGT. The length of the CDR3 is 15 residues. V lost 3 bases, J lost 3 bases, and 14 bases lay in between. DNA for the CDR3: TGTGCCAGCAGTGAGGCCCAGGACGGCTACACTGAAGCTTTCTTT. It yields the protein CASSEAQDGYTEAFF.

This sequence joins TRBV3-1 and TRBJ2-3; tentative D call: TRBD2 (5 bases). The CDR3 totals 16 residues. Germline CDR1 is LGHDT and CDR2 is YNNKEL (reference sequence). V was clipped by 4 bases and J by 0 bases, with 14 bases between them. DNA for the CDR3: TGTGCCAGCAGCCCGAGGTGGCGGACTAGCACAGATACGCAGTATTTT. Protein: CASSPRWRTSTDTQYF.

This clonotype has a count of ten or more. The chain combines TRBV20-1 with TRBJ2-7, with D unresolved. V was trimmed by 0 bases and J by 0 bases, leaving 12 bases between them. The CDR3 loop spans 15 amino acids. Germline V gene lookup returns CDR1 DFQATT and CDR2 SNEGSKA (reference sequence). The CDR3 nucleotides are TGCAGTGCTAGAGAGGGCCCCTTGCCCTCCTACGAGCAGTACGTC. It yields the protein CSAREGPLPSYEQYV.

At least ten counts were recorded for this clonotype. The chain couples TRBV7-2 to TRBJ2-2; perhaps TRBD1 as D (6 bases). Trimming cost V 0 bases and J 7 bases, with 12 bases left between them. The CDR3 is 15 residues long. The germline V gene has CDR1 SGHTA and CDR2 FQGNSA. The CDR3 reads CASSLAGGMSGELFF. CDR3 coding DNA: TGTGCCAGCAGCTTAGCAGGGGGAATGAGCGGGGAGCTGTTTTTT.

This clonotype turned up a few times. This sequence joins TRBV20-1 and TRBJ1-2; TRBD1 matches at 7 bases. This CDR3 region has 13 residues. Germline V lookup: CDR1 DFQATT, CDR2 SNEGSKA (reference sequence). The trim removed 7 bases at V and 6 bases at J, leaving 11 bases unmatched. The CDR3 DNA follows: TGCAGTGATAATTTAGACAGGGTGGATGGCTACACCTTC. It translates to CSDNLDRVDGYTF.

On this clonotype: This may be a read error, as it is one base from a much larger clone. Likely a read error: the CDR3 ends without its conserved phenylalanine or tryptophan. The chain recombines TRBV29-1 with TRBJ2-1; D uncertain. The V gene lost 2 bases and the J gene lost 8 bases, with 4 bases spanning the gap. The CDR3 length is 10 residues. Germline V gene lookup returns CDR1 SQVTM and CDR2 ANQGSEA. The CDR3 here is CSVELHEQFL. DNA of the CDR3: TGCAGCGTTGAATTGCATGAGCAGTTCTTA.

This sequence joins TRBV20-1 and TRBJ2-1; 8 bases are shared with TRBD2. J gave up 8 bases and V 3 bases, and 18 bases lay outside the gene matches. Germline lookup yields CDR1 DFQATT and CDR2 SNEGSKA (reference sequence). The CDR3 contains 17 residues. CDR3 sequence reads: CSARGPPPGLVFHEQFF. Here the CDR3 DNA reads TGCAGTGCTAGGGGCCCGCCTCCGGGACTAGTTTTCCATGAGCAGTTCTTC.

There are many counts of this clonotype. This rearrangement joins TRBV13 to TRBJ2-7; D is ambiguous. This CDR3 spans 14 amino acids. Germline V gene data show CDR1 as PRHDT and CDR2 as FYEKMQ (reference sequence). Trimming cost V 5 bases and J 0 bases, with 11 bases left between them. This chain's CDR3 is CASSPSANSYEQYF. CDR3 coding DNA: TGTGCCAGCAGCCCGTCGGCCAACTCCTACGAGCAGTACTTC.

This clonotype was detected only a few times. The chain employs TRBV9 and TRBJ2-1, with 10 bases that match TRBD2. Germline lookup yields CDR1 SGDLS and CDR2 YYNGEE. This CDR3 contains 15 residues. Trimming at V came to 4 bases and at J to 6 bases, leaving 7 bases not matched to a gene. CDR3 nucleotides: TGTGCCAGCAGCCCTAGCGGGGGAAATAGCAATGAGCAGTTCTTC. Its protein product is CASSPSGGNSNEQFF.

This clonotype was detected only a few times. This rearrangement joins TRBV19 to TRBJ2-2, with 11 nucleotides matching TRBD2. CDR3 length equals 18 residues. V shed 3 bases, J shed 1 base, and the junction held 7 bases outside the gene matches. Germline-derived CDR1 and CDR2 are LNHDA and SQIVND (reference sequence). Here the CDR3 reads CASSMQLAGGGNTGELFF. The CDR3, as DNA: TGTGCCAGTAGTATGCAGCTAGCGGGGGGAGGGAACACCGGGGAGCTGTTTTTT.